This T cell receptor beta chain was sequenced for a study of shared clonotypes between healthy human individuals. Study-level background: Aged 18 to 49, the donors were a couple of women and a few men. For every donor, three CD4 naive, three CD4 memory, two CD8 naive and one CD8 memory plates were used.

Each cell subset's genomic DNA was divided evenly among several immunoSEQ plates. Tens of thousands of T cell genomes (approximately 0.2 ug DNA) went into each sorted-subset replicate. The assay was immunoSEQ multiplex PCR, and TCRdb's table has in-frame clones only and misses some. Among roughly 550,000 clones, roughly 96% were seen once, and the ten largest hold 0.11%. Naive CD8 cells, CD45RO-negative and positively selected for CCR7, excluded terminally differentiated effector memory CD45RA+ cells. Germline CDR1 SEHNR, CDR2 FQNEAQ (reference sequence). Trimming took 2 bases from V and 6 from J, leaving 11 bases between them. The CDR3 loop spans 14 amino acids.

The sequence derives from a woman aged 25 to 39 in good health. The V and J genes are TRBV7-9 and TRBJ2-1; D is unclear. The sequencing input was naive CD8+ T cells sorted from blood. Here the CDR3 DNA reads TGTGCCAGCAGCTTACCACACCGACTCAATGAGCAGTTCTTC. This translates into CASSLPHRLNEQFF.